These 23 T cell receptor beta chains were sequenced from one sample in a study of response to subunit inactivated influenza vaccine. In TCRdb, the RT-PCR reads were re-called with MiXCR into one record per CDR3 protein. The table lists 500,000 to 550,000 distinct CDR3 sequences, around 7.9% of them singletons. The material was PBMCs from blood, obtained roughly 24 months after vaccination. The receptor source for this set is a man in his fifties or sixties who received an inactivated influenza vaccine.

The chain combines TRBV19 with TRBJ1-3; D ambiguous. The germline gives CDR1 LNHDA, CDR2 SQIVND (reference sequence). This CDR3 contains 16 residues. The germline V and J ends were trimmed by 4 bases and 2 bases, with 15 bases remaining between them. Written as DNA, the CDR3 is TGTGCCAGTAGTAGACGACGAGATTCTACTGGAAACACCATATATTTT. Protein: CASSRRRDSTGNTIYF. Variable domain in full (rest from reference TRBV19 and TRBJ1-3): DGGITQSPKYLFRKEGQNVTLSCEQNLNHDAMYWYRQDPGQGLRLIYYSQIVNDFQKGDIAEGYSVSREKKESFPLTVTSAQKNPTAFYLCASSRRRDSTGNTIYFGEGSWLTVV.

Ten or more counts support this clonotype. V usage is TRBV27 and J usage is TRBJ2-4; TRBD1 aligns across 9 bases. The germline V gene has CDR1 MNHEY and CDR2 SMNVEV (reference sequence). Unmatched junction bases numbered 8, after V lost 5 bases and J lost 0 bases. This CDR3 spans 17 amino acids. The CDR3 here is CASSASRTGVAKNIQYF. The CDR3 region has the DNA TGTGCCAGCAGTGCCTCAAGGACAGGGGTAGCCAAAAACATTCAGTACTTC.

The J gene is TRBJ2-5, the V gene TRBV10-3, with unresolved D. Germline CDR1 and CDR2: ENHRY and SYGVKD. The CDR3 extends over 12 amino acids. With 0 bases removed from V and 11 bases from J, the gap between germline ends came to 10 bases. The CDR3 nucleotides are TGTGCCATCAGTGAGTCGAAGCTGGATCAGTACTTC. The encoded protein is CAISESKLDQYF.

This clonotype was counted a few times. The rearrangement links TRBV6-5 to TRBJ1-1, with 8 positions matching TRBD1. V lost 0 bases to trimming and J lost 5 bases; unmatched junction nucleotides: 5. The CDR3 extends over 15 amino acids. Germline V gene lookup returns CDR1 MNHEY and CDR2 SVGAGI. The CDR3 spells CASSYSGQGETEAFF. The DNA for the CDR3 is TGTGCCAGCAGTTACTCTGGACAGGGTGAGACTGAAGCTTTCTTT.

The gene calls are TRBV20-1 and TRBJ2-2; 8 bases are a match to TRBD1. The CDR3 loop spans 15 amino acids. Germline trimming cut 1 base from V and 5 bases from J; bases unmatched to any gene: 6. Germline lookup yields CDR1 DFQATT and CDR2 SNEGSKA (reference sequence). CDR3 sequence: CSARAGQVPTGELFF. The CDR3 DNA sequence: TGCAGTGCTAGAGCGGGACAGGTTCCGACCGGGGAGCTGTTTTTT.

In this sample, this clonotype turned up many times. V and J are TRBV11-2 and TRBJ1-4, with unresolved D. Trimming stripped 2 bases from V and 0 bases from J, with 7 bases between. Germline values: CDR1 SGHAT, CDR2 FQNNGV. The CDR3 loop spans 15 amino acids. In DNA form, the CDR3 reads TGTGCCAGCAGCTTAATGGGAGCAACTAATGAAAAACTGTTTTTT. Translated, it gives CASSLMGATNEKLFF.

The sample holds many counts of this clonotype. The rearrangement uses TRBV7-8 and TRBJ1-5; 8 positions match TRBD1. Germline V lookup: CDR1 SGHVS, CDR2 FQNEAQ. Unmatched junction bases numbered 6, after V lost 5 bases and J lost 6 bases. CDR3 length equals 14 residues. CDR3 DNA sequence: TGTGCCAGCAGCCCGACAGGGGTTAGTCAGCCCCAGCATTTT. The encoded protein is CASSPTGVSQPQHF.

This clonotype showed up many times. This rearrangement joins TRBV4-2 to TRBJ2-3, with D possibly TRBD2 on 6 matching bases. V lost 0 bases and J lost 0, with 13 bases in between. Germline CDR1 is LGHNA and CDR2 is YNFKEQ. The CDR3 covers 17 residues. The CDR3 bases are TGTGCCAGCAGCCAAGATGCGGTAGCGGCTAGCACAGATACGCAGTATTTT. Translated, it gives CASSQDAVAASTDTQYF.

V gene TRBV6-1 combines with J gene TRBJ1-2, with D uncertain. This CDR3 region has 13 residues. Deletions cut 5 bases from V and 6 bases from J, with 13 bases between. Germline V lookup: CDR1 MNHNS, CDR2 SASEGT. CDR3 region: CASSTPRLDGYTF. DNA for the CDR3: TGTGCCAGCAGTACCCCCCGGCTCGATGGCTACACCTTC.

This rearrangement joins TRBV3-1 to TRBJ2-7; D ambiguous. This CDR3 region has 14 residues. V was cut by 4 bases and J by 0 bases, with 10 bases left in between. In germline, CDR1 is LGHDT, CDR2 YNNKEL (reference sequence). In nucleotides, the CDR3 is TGTGCCAGCAGCCTACTGAGTGGCTCCTACGAGCAGTACTTC. Protein sequence: CASSLLSGSYEQYF.

The gene calls are TRBV20-1 and TRBJ2-7; either TRBD1 or TRBD2 may supply D (5 bases each). The CDR3 has 13 residues. CDR1 is DFQATT, CDR2 SNEGSKA, per germline (reference sequence). Trimming removed 3 bases at V and 3 bases at J, with 12 bases between. CDR3 DNA sequence: TGCAGTGCTAGGGGACCGACACTCTACGAGCAGTACTTC. It encodes CSARGPTLYEQYF.

This clonotype was seen repeatedly, ten times or more. This sequence joins TRBV15 and TRBJ2-1, with 10 positions matching TRBD1. CDR3 length: 16 amino acids. CDR1 is LNHNV, CDR2 YYDKDF, per germline (reference sequence). With V trimmed by 5 bases and J by 0 bases, 4 bases remained unmatched. The CDR3 coding sequence is TGTGCCACCAGCGACAGGGGGCCGAGCTCCTACAATGAGCAGTTCTTC. This translates into CATSDRGPSSYNEQFF.

The chain links TRBV18 to TRBJ2-7; D assignment may be TRBD1 or TRBD2 (5 bases each). The V end lost 4 bases, the J end lost 7 bases, and 11 bases lay between the germline ends. CDR3 size: 12 residues. Germline loops: CDR1 KGHSH, CDR2 LQKENI. CDR3 DNA: TGTGCCAGCTCACGGGGGAGCTGGGAGCAGTACTTC. As protein: CASSRGSWEQYF.

This clonotype was observed many times. V gene TRBV12-3 or TRBV12-4 combines with J gene TRBJ1-5; D may be TRBD1 (5 bases). There are 14 residues in the CDR3. The ends were cut back, 5 bases at V and 1 base at J, with 9 bases in the middle. The CDR3 nucleotides read TGTGCCAGCAGTGGGACCGCAAGCAATCAGCCCCAGCATTTT. As protein: CASSGTASNQPQHF.

In this sample, this clonotype turned up a few times. V usage is TRBV20-1 and J usage is TRBJ2-7; TRBD2 agrees at 9 bases. CDR1 and CDR2 from the germline V gene are DFQATT and SNEGSKA (reference sequence). This CDR3 has 16 residues. V lost 0 bases, J lost 2 bases, and 8 bases stayed unmatched. The CDR3 nucleotides are TGCAGTGCTAGAGACCTCTACCGCGGGGGGGCCTACGAGCAGTACTTC. Translation: CSARDLYRGGAYEQYF.

The chain has TRBV5-1 and TRBJ2-1; D is uncertain. Trimming stripped 0 bases from V and 0 bases from J, with 16 bases between. The CDR3 runs 18 residues. The germline V gene has CDR1 SGHRS and CDR2 YFSETQ. CDR3 DNA: TGCGCCAGCAGCTTGGCTTTTCTTACTATGAGCTCCTACAATGAGCAGTTCTTC. Translating it yields CASSLAFLTMSSYNEQFF.

This clonotype was observed a few times. The rearrangement links TRBV12-3 or TRBV12-4 to TRBJ1-2; 7 nucleotides match TRBD1. Trimming took 4 bases from V and 6 from J; bases not matched to a gene: 11. This CDR3 contains 15 residues. CDR3 sequence: CASSSTQQGSHGYTF. Here the CDR3 DNA reads TGTGCCAGCAGTTCAACGCAACAGGGGTCCCATGGCTACACCTTC.

V and J are TRBV5-1 and TRBJ1-2; 7 bases are shared with TRBD1. Per the germline V gene, CDR1 is SGHRS and CDR2 is YFSETQ. The CDR3 contains 15 residues. Trimming took 10 bases from V and 7 from J; bases not matched to a gene: 19. The CDR3 loop is CAEWPPGQRIGGYTF. In nucleotides, the CDR3 is TGCGCCGAATGGCCTCCGGGACAGAGAATCGGTGGCTACACCTTC.

This clonotype turned up a few times. V and J are TRBV20-1 and TRBJ2-1, with 8 nucleotides matching TRBD2. Trimming cost V 5 bases and J 4 bases; bases outside gene matches: 4. Per germline, CDR1 DFQATT and CDR2 SNEGSKA (reference sequence). This CDR3 region has 13 residues. In DNA, the CDR3 is TGCAGTGCTGGCAGCGGGAGTTACAATGAGCAGTTCTTC. Protein sequence: CSAGSGSYNEQFF.

This clonotype has just a few counts. The gene calls are TRBV12-3 or TRBV12-4 and TRBJ1-6, with D hard to call. The CDR3 has 12 residues. The V and J ends lost 3 bases and 9 bases respectively, with 6 bases between them. CDR3 protein: CASSFSSSPLHF. Written as DNA, the CDR3 is TGTGCCAGCAGTTTTTCCTCTTCACCCCTCCACTTT.

This clonotype was counted between two and nine times. The gene calls are TRBV20-1 and TRBJ2-3; no clear D. Germline-derived CDR1 and CDR2 are DFQATT and SNEGSKA (reference sequence). The V end lost 3 bases, the J end lost 5 bases, and 12 bases lay between the germline ends. This CDR3 is 13 amino acids long. CDR3 amino acids: CSASETARDTQYF. The CDR3 region has the DNA TGCAGTGCTAGCGAGACCGCCCGAGATACGCAGTATTTT.

In its sample, this clonotype was seen a few times. J is TRBJ2-1 and V is TRBV29-1; D gene unclear. CDR3 size: 12 residues. The germline V gene encodes CDR1 SQVTM and CDR2 ANQGSEA. Trimming pared 0 bases from V and 13 bases from J, leaving 13 bases between. CDR3 coding DNA: TGCAGCGTTGAAGATATGGGTAGTAACCAGTTCTTC. Its translation: CSVEDMGSNQFF.

V is TRBV12-3 or TRBV12-4 and J is TRBJ1-5; tentative D call: TRBD1 (5 bases). Trimming took 8 bases from V and 4 from J, leaving 15 bases between them. This CDR3 spans 14 amino acids. Here the CDR3 DNA reads TGTGCCAGCGCCGGGACGGAGGCTAATCAGCCCCAGCATTTT. It yields the protein CASAGTEANQPQHF.